These 9 T cell receptor beta chains came from one sample sequenced in a study of persistence of HIV-infected CD4 T cells. Their recognized antigens are unknown. Sequencing used immunoSEQ version 4 in survey mode. TCRdb keeps only in-frame clones here, not all; method: immunoSEQ multiplex PCR. The sample lists about 40,000 clones; about 80% were seen once. An overlapping HIV-1 Gag peptide pool stimulated these cells at 0.75 to 1 ug/peptide/mL. Sorted nonresponding memory CD4+ T cells were CD40L-negative, CD69-negative, CD45RO-high. The sequenced sample was CD4+ T cells sorted from PBMCs after approximately 18-hour stimulation, obtained from a patient who received antiretroviral therapy. These receptor sequences come from an adult man with HIV who was CMV-seropositive.

This clone has only a few counts. The chain is built from TRBV3-1 (or the pseudogene TRBV3-2) and TRBJ1-3; D not certain. Germline CDR1 is LGHDT and CDR2 is YNNKEL (reference sequence). The V and J ends lost 0 bases and 0 bases respectively, with 12 bases between them. The CDR3 runs 17 residues. CDR3 DNA: TGTGCCAGCAGCCAAGAGACGAAGGTTAGCTCTGGAAACACCATATATTTT. Amino acid sequence: CASSQETKVSSGNTIYF.

The chain carries TRBV6-2 or TRBV6-3 and TRBJ1-1, with D tentatively TRBD1 (5 bases). CDR3 length equals 15 residues. The germline gives CDR1 MNHEY, CDR2 SVGEGT. The V gene lost 5 bases and the J gene lost 4 bases, with 17 bases spanning the gap. As DNA, the CDR3 is TGTGCCAGCAGTCCGCGTCCAGGGACGGGCACTGAAGCTTTCTTT. It yields the protein CASSPRPGTGTEAFF.

The chain carries TRBV7-9 and TRBJ2-1; D might be TRBD2 (5 bases). The CDR3 runs to 15 residues. V shed 5 bases and J shed 4 bases, with 15 bases lying between them. CDR1 and CDR2 from the germline V gene are SEHNR and FQNEAQ (reference sequence). The CDR3 loop is CASSRERTVYNEQFF. CDR3 bases: TGTGCCAGCAGCCGAGAGCGGACGGTATACAATGAGCAGTTCTTC. Variable domain in full (rest from reference TRBV7-9 and TRBJ2-1): DTGVSQNPRHKITKRGQNVTFRCDPISEHNRLYWYRQTLGQGPEFLTYFQNEAQLEKSRLLSDRFSAERPKGSFSTLEIQRTEQGDSAMYLCASSRERTVYNEQFFGPGTRLTVL.

The J gene is TRBJ1-2, the V gene TRBV7-8; no clear D. Trimming pared 1 base from V and 4 bases from J, leaving 10 bases between. The germline gives CDR1 SGHVS, CDR2 FQNEAQ. The CDR3 consists of 14 residues. CDR3 amino acids: CASSLGRVGYGYTF. Here the CDR3 DNA reads TGTGCCAGCAGCTTAGGCCGGGTGGGCTATGGCTACACCTTC.

The J gene is TRBJ1-6, the V gene TRBV27; 7 bases are shared with TRBD1. CDR1 MNHEY and CDR2 SMNVEV come from the germline V gene (reference sequence). CDR3 length: 17 amino acids. The V segment lost 1 base and the J segment 2 bases; nucleotides outside the gene matches: 5. The DNA of the CDR3 is TGTGCCAGCAGTTTATACGGGACAGATCCCTATAATTCACCCCTCCACTTT. Its protein is CASSLYGTDPYNSPLHF.

This clone came up a few times. The rearrangement joins TRBV3-1 (or the pseudogene TRBV3-2) to TRBJ2-4; TRBD1 aligns across 7 bases. Trimming cost V 2 bases and J 3 bases; bases outside gene matches: 4. Germline V gene lookup returns CDR1 LGHDT and CDR2 YNNKEL (reference sequence). The CDR3 loop spans 15 amino acids. The CDR3 DNA is TGTGCCAGCAGCCAAACACAGGGGTTCAAAAACATTCAGTACTTC. Its translation is CASSQTQGFKNIQYF.

The rearrangement uses TRBV5-1 and TRBJ2-1, with 14 positions matching TRBD2. J lost 9 bases, V lost 2 bases, and 7 bases had no gene match. The CDR3 runs to 16 residues. Germline loops: CDR1 SGHRS, CDR2 YFSETQ. The CDR3 nucleotides read TGCGCCAGCAGCTTTGGGACTAGCGGGAGCCGGGGTGAGCAGTTCTTC. Its translation: CASSFGTSGSRGEQFF.

The chain employs TRBV19 and TRBJ1-2; 9 nucleotides line up with TRBD1. V trimming: 0 bases; J trimming: 4 bases; junction bases outside the gene matches: 9. This CDR3 comprises 17 residues. Germline V gene lookup returns CDR1 LNHDA and CDR2 SQIVND (reference sequence). The CDR3 coding sequence is TGTGCCAGTAGTATAGATAGGGGGACAGGGAAAGGCTATGGCTACACCTTC. Amino acids: CASSIDRGTGKGYGYTF.

The V call is TRBV29-1, the J call TRBJ2-2; 8 bases are shared with TRBD1. With 5 bases clipped from V and 5 bases from J, the junction kept 13 bases outside the gene matches. Germline V gene lookup returns CDR1 SQVTM and CDR2 ANQGSEA. The CDR3 extends over 16 amino acids. The CDR3 loop reads CSVSDRGSRDTGELFF. The DNA of the CDR3 is TGCAGCGTTAGTGACAGGGGTTCACGAGATACCGGGGAGCTGTTTTTT.